This is a list of T cell receptor beta chains from one sample in a study of cytomegalovirus exposure and HLA in healthy donors. The repertoire was sequenced with immunoSEQ multiplex PCR; TCRdb's copy has only in-frame clones and lacks some. Here the sample spans around 140,000 clones, just under 75% being singletons. Sample: PBMCs. The origin of the receptors is a woman in her late teens or twenties in good health and CMV-seronegative. Each CDR3 is given with its conserved first and last residue. A D gene is named only where the DNA matches it firmly. A clone size is listed for some rows: how often the clone was seen (once, few, many), or a class if it is expanded.

v_gene	abundance	j_gene	d_gene	CDR3nt	CDR3aa
TRBV5-4	few	TRBJ2-1	TRBD2	TGTGCCAGCAGCACCGGGACTAGCAGAACCTACAATGAGCAGTTCTTC	CASSTGTSRTYNEQFF
TRBV18	-	TRBJ2-7	-	TGTGCCAGCTCGTGGGAAAGGGACTCCGAGCAGTACTTC	CASSWERDSEQYF
TRBV6-1	-	TRBJ1-6	TRBD1	TGTGCCAGCAGTTCCTGGACAGGGGAAAATTCACCCCTCCACTTT	CASSSWTGENSPLHF
TRBV6-1	-	TRBJ1-5	TRBD1	TGTGCCAGCGGGACAGGGGTACCTAGCAATCAGCCCCAGCATTTT	CASGTGVPSNQPQHF
TRBV4-1	-	TRBJ2-3	TRBD2	TGCGCCAGCAGCCAAGGACGCGGGAGGGGGGTCACAGATACGCAGTATTTT	CASSQGRGRGVTDTQYF
TRBV5-1	-	TRBJ1-1	TRBD1	TGCGCCAGCAGCGTTTTACAGGGGGGGACTGAAGCTTTCTTT	CASSVLQGGTEAFF
TRBV25-1	-	TRBJ1-1	-	TGTGCCAGCAGTTTCAGGTGGGGGGGAAAGACTGAAGCTTTCTTT	CASSFRWGGKTEAFF
TRBV11-2	-	TRBJ2-5	TRBD2	TGTGCCAGCAGCCCCCGACTAGCGGGAGGGCGAGGCGGAGAGACCCAGTACTTC	CASSPRLAGGRGGETQYF
TRBV5-1	-	TRBJ1-1	-	TGCGCCAGCAGCTTGGTAGCGGGACAAGAGAGGGCTTTCTTT	CASSLVAGQERAFF
TRBV20-1	once	TRBJ2-5	-	TGCAGTGCGGAGCAAGAGACCCAGTACTTC	CSAEQETQYF
TRBV5-4	-	TRBJ2-1	TRBD1	TGTGCCAGCAGCTTCGACAGGGGGAGGGGCAATGAGCAGTTCTTC	CASSFDRGRGNEQFF
TRBV16	-	TRBJ2-1	TRBD2	TGTGCCAGCAGCCAATCTACGGGAGGTGAGCAGTTCTTC	CASSQSTGGEQFF
TRBV4-3	-	TRBJ1-1	-	TGCGCCAGCAGCCAAGATTTTGAGATGAACACTGAAGCTTTCTTT	CASSQDFEMNTEAFF
TRBV28	few	TRBJ1-5	-	TGTGCCAGCAGTTTGCAGTTAAAACAGCCCCAGCATTTT	CASSLQLKQPQHF
TRBV6-1	-	TRBJ1-5	-	TGTGCCAGCAGTGCCGGGGGTGTTAGCAATCAGCCCCAGCATTTT	CASSAGGVSNQPQHF
TRBV12-5	-	TRBJ1-1	-	TGTGCTAGTGGTTCGCAGCGGGGGAGTATGAACACTGAAGCTTTCTTT	CASGSQRGSMNTEAFF
TRBV28	-	TRBJ2-1	-	TGTGCCAGCAGTTCGGCAGCGGAGGACGGGGATGAGCAGTTCTTC	CASSSAAEDGDEQFF
TRBV5-1	-	TRBJ1-2	TRBD1	TGCGCCAGCAGCTTGGGATCGAGGACAGGTTCCACCTATGGGGGCTACACCTTC	CASSLGSRTGSTYGGYTF
TRBV4-1	-	TRBJ2-3	TRBD2	TGCGCCAGCAGCCAAACTAGCGGGGGGCCCACAGATACGCAGTATTTT	CASSQTSGGPTDTQYF
TRBV7-2	-	TRBJ2-1	-	TGTGCCAGCAGCTGGGGGGGCGGGAGAGGTAATGAGCAGTTCTTC	CASSWGGGRGNEQFF
TRBV2	-	TRBJ1-1	-	TGTGCCAGCAGCCTGAGCTTGAACACTGAAGCTTTCTTT	CASSLSLNTEAFF
TRBV4-1	-	TRBJ2-7	TRBD1	TGCGCCAGCAGCACCCGACAGGGTGATTTCCACGAGCAGTACTTC	CASSTRQGDFHEQYF
TRBV29-1	-	TRBJ2-1	-	TGCAGCGTATCACTAGGTTTATACAATGAGCAGTTCTTC	CSVSLGLYNEQFF
TRBV28	-	TRBJ1-4	-	TGTGCCAGCAGGCGAGGACAGACAACTAATGAAAAACTGTTTTTT	CASRRGQTTNEKLFF
TRBV28	many	TRBJ2-5	-	TGTGCCAGCAGCTCTGGCGGGGAGACCCAGTACTTC	CASSSGGETQYF
TRBV2	-	TRBJ1-4	-	TGTGCCAGCAGTGACCGAAGCGGGATATCGGGAAAACTGTTTTTT	CASSDRSGISGKLFF
TRBV5-6	-	TRBJ1-3	-	TGTGCCAGCAGCCTTACGACCCTCGGGGACACCATATATTTT	CASSLTTLGDTIYF
TRBV7-2	-	TRBJ1-6	TRBD1	TGTGCCAGCAGCTCCCGGGACAGGCGGAATTATAATTCACCCCTCCACTTT	CASSSRDRRNYNSPLHF
TRBV25-1	-	TRBJ1-4	-	TGTGCCAGCAGTGATCACTACGGCTATGAAAAACTGTTTTTT	CASSDHYGYEKLFF
TRBV7-8	-	TRBJ2-2	-	TGTGCCAGCAGCTTATCAGGGGTTTGGACCGGGGAGCTGTTTTTT	CASSLSGVWTGELFF
TRBV15	-	TRBJ2-1	-	TGTGCCACCAGCAGAGAACATGGGCATGAGCAGTTCTTC	CATSREHGHEQFF
TRBV13	once	TRBJ2-1	TRBD1	TGTGCCAGCAGCTTCCGGGACAGGGGATACAATGAGCAGTTCTTC	CASSFRDRGYNEQFF
TRBV10-3	-	TRBJ1-2	-	TGTGCCATCAGCACACCCCTCAGATCAGGGACTGGGACCATCTTC	CAISTPLRSGTGTIF
TRBV6-6	-	TRBJ1-1	-	TGTGCCAGCAGTTATTCGCATCAGGGTCGCACTGAAGCTTTCTTT	CASSYSHQGRTEAFF
TRBV19	-	TRBJ1-2	-	TGTGCCAGTACTAAGGGAGGGAGCATCTATGGCTACACCTTC	CASTKGGSIYGYTF
TRBV5-1	-	TRBJ2-1	-	TGCGCCAGCAGATTTCAGTGGGAGATATCCTACAATGAGCAGTTCTTC	CASRFQWEISYNEQFF
TRBV4-1	-	TRBJ1-1	-	TGCGCCAGCAGCCCCCGAGGGGACATGAACACTGAAGCTTTCTTT	CASSPRGDMNTEAFF
TRBV5-8	once	TRBJ2-1	-	TGTGCCAGCAGCGCGGGTAGCTTCTCCTACAATGAGCAGTTCTTC	CASSAGSFSYNEQFF
TRBV25-1	once	TRBJ1-5	-	TGTGCCAGCAGTGAACGGACAATTTCTAGCAATCAGCCCCAGCATTTT	CASSERTISSNQPQHF
TRBV5-5	few	TRBJ1-2	-	TGTGCCAGCAGCTTGTTGGACAGATCAAATGGCTACACCTTC	CASSLLDRSNGYTF
TRBV9	-	TRBJ1-1	-	TGTGCCAGCAGCGACGGGGGGACGACAGGTGGGGTGATTACTGAAGCTTTCTTT	CASSDGGTTGGVITEAFF
TRBV4-2	-	TRBJ1-2	TRBD1	TGTGCCAGCAGCCCGGGACAGGTAGCTAACTATGGCTACACCTTC	CASSPGQVANYGYTF
TRBV2	few	TRBJ1-1	-	TGTGCCAGCACTGGTCAGGGCCTTGAAGCTTTCTTT	CASTGQGLEAFF
TRBV4-2	-	TRBJ2-5	-	TGTGCCAGCAGCCAAGATAAGGGGTCGAAGACCCAGTACTTC	CASSQDKGSKTQYF
TRBV5-1	-	TRBJ1-4	TRBD1	TGCGCCAGCAGCTCGGGACAGACTAATGAAAAACTGTTTTTT	CASSSGQTNEKLFF
TRBV7-8	-	TRBJ2-7	-	TGTGCCAGCAGCCGGCCGAGGACAGCTTACGAGCAGTACTTC	CASSRPRTAYEQYF
TRBV4-2	-	TRBJ2-3	-	TGTGCCAGCAGCCAAGCGGGGACTCTGGCAGATACGCAGTATTTT	CASSQAGTLADTQYF
TRBV29-1	-	TRBJ1-4	-	TGCAGCGTTGAACCTCTGGGGGCCCATAATGAAAAACTGTTTTTT	CSVEPLGAHNEKLFF
TRBV28	-	TRBJ1-2	-	TGTGCCAGCAGTTTAGGCAGGGAGGTATATGGCTACACCTTC	CASSLGREVYGYTF
TRBV7-2	-	TRBJ2-1	TRBD1	TGTGCCAGCAGCTTAGAGAGCAGGGGGTTCAATGAGCAGTTCTTC	CASSLESRGFNEQFF